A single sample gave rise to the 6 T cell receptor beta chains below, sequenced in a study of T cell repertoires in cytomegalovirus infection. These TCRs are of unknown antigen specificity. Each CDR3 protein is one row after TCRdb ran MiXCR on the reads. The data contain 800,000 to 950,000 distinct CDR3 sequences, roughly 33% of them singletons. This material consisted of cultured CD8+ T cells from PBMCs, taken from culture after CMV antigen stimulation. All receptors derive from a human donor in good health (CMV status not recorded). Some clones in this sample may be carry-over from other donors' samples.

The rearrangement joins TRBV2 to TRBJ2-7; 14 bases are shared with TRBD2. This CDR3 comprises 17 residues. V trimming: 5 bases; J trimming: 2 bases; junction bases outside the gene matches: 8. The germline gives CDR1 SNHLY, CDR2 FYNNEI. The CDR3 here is CASSTGTSGGRTYEQYF. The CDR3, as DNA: TGTGCCAGCAGTACCGGGACTAGCGGGGGTCGAACCTACGAGCAGTACTTC.

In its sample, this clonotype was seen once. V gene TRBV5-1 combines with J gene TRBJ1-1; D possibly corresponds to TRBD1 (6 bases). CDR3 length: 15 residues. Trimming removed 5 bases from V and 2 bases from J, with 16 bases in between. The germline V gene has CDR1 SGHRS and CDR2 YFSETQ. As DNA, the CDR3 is TGCGCCAGCAGGCCGTGGGGGGCCGCAAACACTGAAGCTTTCTTT. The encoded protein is CASRPWGAANTEAFF.

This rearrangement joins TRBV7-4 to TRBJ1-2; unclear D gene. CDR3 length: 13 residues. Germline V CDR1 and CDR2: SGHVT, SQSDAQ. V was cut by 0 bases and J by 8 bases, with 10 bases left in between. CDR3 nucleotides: TGTGCCAGCAGCTTAGCCCTTGATTGGGGCTACACCTTC. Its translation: CASSLALDWGYTF. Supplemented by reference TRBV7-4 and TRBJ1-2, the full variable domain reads GAGVSQSPRYKVAKRGRDVALRCDSISGHVTLYWYRQTLGQGSEVLTYSQSDAQRDKSGRPSGRFSAERPERSVSTLKIQRTEQGDSAVYLCASSLALDWGYTFGSGTRLTVV.

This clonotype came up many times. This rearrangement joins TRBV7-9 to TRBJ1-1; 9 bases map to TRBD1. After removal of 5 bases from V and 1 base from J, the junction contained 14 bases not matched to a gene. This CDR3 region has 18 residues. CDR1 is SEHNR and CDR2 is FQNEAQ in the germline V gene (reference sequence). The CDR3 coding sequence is TGTGCCAGCAGCGACTCCAACAGGGGGCGAAACCAGAACACTGAAGCTTTCTTT. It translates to CASSDSNRGRNQNTEAFF. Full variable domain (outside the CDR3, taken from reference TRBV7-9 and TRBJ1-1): DTGVSQNPRHKITKRGQNVTFRCDPISEHNRLYWYRQTLGQGPEFLTYFQNEAQLEKSRLLSDRFSAERPKGSFSTLEIQRTEQGDSAMYLCASSDSNRGRNQNTEAFFGQGTRLTVV.

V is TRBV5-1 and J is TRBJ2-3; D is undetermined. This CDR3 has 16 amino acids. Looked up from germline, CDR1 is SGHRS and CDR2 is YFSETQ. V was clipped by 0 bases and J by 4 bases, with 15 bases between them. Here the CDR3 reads CASSLGSSAFPDTQYF. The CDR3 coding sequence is TGCGCCAGCAGCTTGGGGTCATCAGCTTTTCCAGATACGCAGTATTTT.

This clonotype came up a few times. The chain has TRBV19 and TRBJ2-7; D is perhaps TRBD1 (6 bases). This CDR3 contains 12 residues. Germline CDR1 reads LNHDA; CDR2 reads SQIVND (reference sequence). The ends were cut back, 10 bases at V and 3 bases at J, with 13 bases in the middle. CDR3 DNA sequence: TGTGCCACCAGGGGCAGGCGCTACGAGCAGTACTTC. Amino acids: CATRGRRYEQYF.